The clone carrying this T cell receptor (beta chain) showed up just a few times. Only in-frame clones appear in the TCRdb table, and some are missing; sequencing was by immunoSEQ multiplex PCR. This table has approximately 230,000 clones, roughly 80% appearing once. These data come from a study of blood T cell repertoires in COVID-19. As for the study in general: The United States, Italy and Spain supplied acute and convalescent COVID-19 samples.

The CDR3 consists of 14 residues. Per the germline V gene, CDR1 is MNHEY and CDR2 is SVGAGI. With 7 bases clipped from V and 4 bases from J, the junction kept 9 bases outside the gene matches. The J gene is TRBJ1-2, the V gene TRBV6-5, with 7 bases that match TRBD1. The sequence was collected from a man at least 80 years old with acute or convalescent COVID-19. Sequenced material: peripheral blood. DNA of the CDR3: TGTGCCAGCAAGGCCTATACAGGGGTCTATGGCTACACCTTC. Translating it yields CASKAYTGVYGYTF.